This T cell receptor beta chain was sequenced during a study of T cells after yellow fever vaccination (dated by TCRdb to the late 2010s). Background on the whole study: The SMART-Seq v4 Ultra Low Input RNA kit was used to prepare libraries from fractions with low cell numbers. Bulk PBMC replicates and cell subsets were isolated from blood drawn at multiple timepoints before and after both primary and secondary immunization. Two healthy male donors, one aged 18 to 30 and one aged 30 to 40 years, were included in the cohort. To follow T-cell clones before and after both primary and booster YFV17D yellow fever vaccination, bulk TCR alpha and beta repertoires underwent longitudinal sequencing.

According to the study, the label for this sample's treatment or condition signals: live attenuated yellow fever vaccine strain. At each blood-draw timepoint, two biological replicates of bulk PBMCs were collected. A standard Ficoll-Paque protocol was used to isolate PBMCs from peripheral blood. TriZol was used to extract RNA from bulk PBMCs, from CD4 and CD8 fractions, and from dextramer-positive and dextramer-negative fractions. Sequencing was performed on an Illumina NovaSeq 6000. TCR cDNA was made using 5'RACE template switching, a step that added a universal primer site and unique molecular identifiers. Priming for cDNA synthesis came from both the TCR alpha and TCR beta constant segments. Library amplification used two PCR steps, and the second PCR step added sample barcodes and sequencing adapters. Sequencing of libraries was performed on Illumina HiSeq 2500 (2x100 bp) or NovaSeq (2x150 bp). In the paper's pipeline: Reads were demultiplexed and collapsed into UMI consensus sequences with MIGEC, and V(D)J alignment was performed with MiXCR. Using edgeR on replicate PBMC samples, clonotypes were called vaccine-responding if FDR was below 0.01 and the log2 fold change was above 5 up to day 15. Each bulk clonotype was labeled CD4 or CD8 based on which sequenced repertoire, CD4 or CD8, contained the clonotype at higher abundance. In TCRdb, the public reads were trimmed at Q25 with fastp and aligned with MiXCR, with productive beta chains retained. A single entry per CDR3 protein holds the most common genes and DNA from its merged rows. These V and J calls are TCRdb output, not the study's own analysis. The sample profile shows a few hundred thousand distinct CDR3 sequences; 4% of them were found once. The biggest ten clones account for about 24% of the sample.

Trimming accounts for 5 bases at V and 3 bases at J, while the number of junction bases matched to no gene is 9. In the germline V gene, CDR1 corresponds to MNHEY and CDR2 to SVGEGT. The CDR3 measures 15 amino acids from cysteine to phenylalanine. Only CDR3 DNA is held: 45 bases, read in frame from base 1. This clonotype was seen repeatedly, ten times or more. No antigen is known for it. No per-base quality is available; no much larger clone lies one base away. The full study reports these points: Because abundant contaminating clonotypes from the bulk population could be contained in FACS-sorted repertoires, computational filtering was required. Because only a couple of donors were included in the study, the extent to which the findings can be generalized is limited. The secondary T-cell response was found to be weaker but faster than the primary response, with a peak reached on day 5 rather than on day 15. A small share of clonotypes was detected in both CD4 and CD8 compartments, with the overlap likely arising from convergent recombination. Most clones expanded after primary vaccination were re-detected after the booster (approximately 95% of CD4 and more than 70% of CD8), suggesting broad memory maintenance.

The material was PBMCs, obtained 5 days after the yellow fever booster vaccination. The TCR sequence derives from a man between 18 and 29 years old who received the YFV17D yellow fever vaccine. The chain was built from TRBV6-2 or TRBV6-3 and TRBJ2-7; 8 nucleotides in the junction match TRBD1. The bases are TGTGCCAGCAGTCAAGGACAGGGTGGGGACTACGAGCAGTACTTC. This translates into CASSQGQGGDYEQYF.